This TCR beta chain was profiled in a study of blood T cells in healthy people across ages. Next came a second PCR, run for about 7 to 12 cycles, which used a sample-barcoded 5' primer along with a J-beta primer mix. Per sample, CDR3-containing paired-end reads numbered at least 2.5 million. TCRdb re-called the 5' RACE reads through MiXCR, storing one row per CDR3 protein. Among roughly 2 million distinct CDR3 sequences listed, less than 50% were seen once. As for this clonotype: Its antigen is unknown.

Points from the study as a whole: In these data, TCR beta diversity tracked strongly with naive T cell percentage.

CDR1 is SGHRS, CDR2 YFSETQ, per germline. V was clipped by 2 bases and J by 9 bases; unmatched bases: 6. There are 15 residues in the CDR3. The receptor's source is a woman in her thirties or forties in good health. What was sequenced was blood. The chain carries TRBV5-1 and TRBJ2-1, with TRBD1 matching over 12 bases. CDR3 DNA: TGCGCCAGCAGCTTAACGGGACAGGGGGCGGGTGAGCAGTTCTTC. This encodes CASSLTGQGAGEQFF. Drawing the rest from reference TRBV5-1 and TRBJ2-1, the complete variable domain is KAGVTQTPRYLIKTRGQQVTLSCSPISGHRSVSWYQQTPGQGLQFLFEYFSETQRNKGNFPGRFSGRQFSNSRSEMNVSTLELGDSALYLCASSLTGQGAGEQFFGPGTRLTVL.